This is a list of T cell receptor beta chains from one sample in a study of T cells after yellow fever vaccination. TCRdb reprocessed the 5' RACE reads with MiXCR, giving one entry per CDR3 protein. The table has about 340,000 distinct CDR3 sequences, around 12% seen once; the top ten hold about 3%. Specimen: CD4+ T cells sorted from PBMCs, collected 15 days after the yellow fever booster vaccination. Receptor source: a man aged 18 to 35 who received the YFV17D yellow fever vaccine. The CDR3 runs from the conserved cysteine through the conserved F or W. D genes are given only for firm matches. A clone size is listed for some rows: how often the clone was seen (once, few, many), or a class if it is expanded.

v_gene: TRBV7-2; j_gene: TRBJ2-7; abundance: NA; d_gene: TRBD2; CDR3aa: CASSVFSGDGEQYF; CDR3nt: TGTGCCAGCAGTGTTTTTAGCGGGGACGGCGAGCAGTACTTC
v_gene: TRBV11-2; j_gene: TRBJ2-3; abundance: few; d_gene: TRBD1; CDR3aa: CASSSHRGRLDTQYF; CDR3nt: TGTGCCAGCAGCTCCCACAGGGGGCGTTTAGATACGCAGTATTTT
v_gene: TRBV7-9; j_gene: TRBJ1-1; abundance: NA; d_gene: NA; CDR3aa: CASSAGTFNTEAFF; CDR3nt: TGTGCCAGCAGCGCAGGGACATTTAACACTGAAGCTTTCTTT
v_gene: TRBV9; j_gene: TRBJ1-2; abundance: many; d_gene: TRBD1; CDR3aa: CASSAGQDYGYTF; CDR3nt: TGTGCCAGCAGCGCCGGACAGGACTATGGCTACACCTTC
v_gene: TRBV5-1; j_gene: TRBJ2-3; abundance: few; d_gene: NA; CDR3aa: CASSFDPLADTQYF; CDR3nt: TGCGCCAGCAGCTTCGATCCCCTCGCAGATACGCAGTATTTT
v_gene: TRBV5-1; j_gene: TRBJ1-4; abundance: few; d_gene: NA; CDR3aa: CASSRTGSTNEKLFF; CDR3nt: TGCGCCAGCAGCCGAACAGGATCAACTAATGAAAAACTGTTTTTT
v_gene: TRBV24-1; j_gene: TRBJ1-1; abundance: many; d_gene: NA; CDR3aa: CATQGHSNTEAFF; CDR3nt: TGTGCCACACAAGGACACTCGAACACTGAAGCTTTCTTT
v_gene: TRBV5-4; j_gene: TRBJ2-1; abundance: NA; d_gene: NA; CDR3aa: CASSPTAGAVEQFF; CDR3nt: TGTGCCAGCAGCCCAACAGCTGGGGCGGTTGAGCAGTTCTTC
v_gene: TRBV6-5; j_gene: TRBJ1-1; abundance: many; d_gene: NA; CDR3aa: CASSYSTGGTEAFF; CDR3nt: TGTGCCAGCAGTTACTCGACGGGTGGCACTGAAGCTTTCTTT
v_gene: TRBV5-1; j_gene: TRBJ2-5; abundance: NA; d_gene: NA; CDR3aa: CASRGGEETQYF; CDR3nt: TGCGCCAGCAGGGGGGGAGAGGAGACCCAGTACTTC
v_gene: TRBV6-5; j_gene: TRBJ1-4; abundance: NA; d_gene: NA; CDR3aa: CASKGRGAVGYEKLFF; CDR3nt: TGTGCCAGCAAGGGTAGGGGGGCCGTCGGGTATGAAAAACTGTTTTTT
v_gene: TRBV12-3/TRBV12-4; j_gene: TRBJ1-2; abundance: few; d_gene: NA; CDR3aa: CASVGDSRDYTF; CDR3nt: TGTGCCAGCGTAGGTGACAGTCGGGACTACACCTTC
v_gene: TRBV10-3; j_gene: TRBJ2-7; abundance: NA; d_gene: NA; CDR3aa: CAIKQGYEQYF; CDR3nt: TGTGCCATCAAACAGGGTTACGAGCAGTACTTC
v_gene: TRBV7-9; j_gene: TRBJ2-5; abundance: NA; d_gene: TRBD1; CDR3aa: CASSSWGQGKETQYF; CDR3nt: TGTGCCAGCAGCAGCTGGGGACAGGGAAAAGAGACCCAGTACTTC
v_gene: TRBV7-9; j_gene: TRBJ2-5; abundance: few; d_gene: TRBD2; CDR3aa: CASSQGLAGVLQETQYF; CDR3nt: TGTGCCAGCAGCCAAGGACTAGCGGGGGTTTTACAAGAGACCCAGTACTTC
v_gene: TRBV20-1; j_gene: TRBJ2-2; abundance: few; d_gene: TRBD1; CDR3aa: CSARGNRGLTGELFF; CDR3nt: TGCAGTGCTAGAGGGAACAGGGGGCTTACCGGGGAGCTGTTTTTT
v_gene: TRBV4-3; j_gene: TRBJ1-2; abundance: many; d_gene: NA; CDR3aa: CASSGIGGLGGNGYTF; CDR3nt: TGCGCCAGCAGCGGGATAGGAGGGCTCGGGGGCAATGGCTACACCTTC
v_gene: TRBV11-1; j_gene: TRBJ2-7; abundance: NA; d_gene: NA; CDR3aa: CASSSQTGLLPRLSEQYF; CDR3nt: TGTGCCAGCAGCTCACAGACAGGTCTGCTACCCAGGTTATCCGAGCAGTACTTC
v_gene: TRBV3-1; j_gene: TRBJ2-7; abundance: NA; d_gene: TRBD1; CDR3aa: CASSQTGGVNEQYF; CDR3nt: TGTGCCAGCAGCCAGACAGGGGGTGTGAACGAGCAGTACTTC
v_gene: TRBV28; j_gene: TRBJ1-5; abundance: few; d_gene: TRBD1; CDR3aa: CASSVRDRGYQPQHF; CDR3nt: TGTGCCAGCAGTGTCCGGGACAGGGGGTATCAGCCCCAGCATTTT
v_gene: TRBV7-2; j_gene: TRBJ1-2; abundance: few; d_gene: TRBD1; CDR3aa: CASSFAIDRERGYTF; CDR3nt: TGTGCCAGCAGCTTTGCTATCGACAGGGAGCGTGGCTACACCTTC
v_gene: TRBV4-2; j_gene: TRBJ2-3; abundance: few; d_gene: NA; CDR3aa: CASSQPSNPSDTQYF; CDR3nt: TGTGCCAGCAGCCAGCCTAGCAACCCCTCAGATACGCAGTATTTT
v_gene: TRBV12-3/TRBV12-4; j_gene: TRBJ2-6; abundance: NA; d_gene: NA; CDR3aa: CASSSSGGANVLTF; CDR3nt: TGTGCCAGCAGTTCCTCGGGTGGGGCCAACGTCCTGACTTTC
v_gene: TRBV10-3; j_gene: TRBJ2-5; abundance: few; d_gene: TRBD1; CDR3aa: CAISDPRGPETQYF; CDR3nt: TGTGCCATCAGTGACCCCAGGGGGCCAGAGACCCAGTACTTC
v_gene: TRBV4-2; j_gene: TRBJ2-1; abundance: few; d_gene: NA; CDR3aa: CASSQGGADEQFF; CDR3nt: TGTGCCAGCAGCCAGGGGGGGGCTGATGAGCAGTTCTTC
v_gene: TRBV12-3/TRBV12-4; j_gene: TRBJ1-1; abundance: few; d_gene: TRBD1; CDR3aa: CASSFITGGNTEAFF; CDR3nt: TGTGCCAGCAGTTTTATAACAGGGGGAAACACTGAAGCTTTCTTT
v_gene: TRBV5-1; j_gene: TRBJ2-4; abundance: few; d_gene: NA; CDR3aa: CASSFASDIQYF; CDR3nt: TGCGCCAGCAGCTTTGCGTCGGACATTCAGTACTTC
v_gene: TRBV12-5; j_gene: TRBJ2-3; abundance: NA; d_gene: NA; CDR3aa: CASGDQGRDTQYF; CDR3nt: TGTGCTAGTGGGGACCAGGGTAGAGATACGCAGTATTTT
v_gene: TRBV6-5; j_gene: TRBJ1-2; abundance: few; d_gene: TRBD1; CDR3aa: CASSRTGTERNYGYTF; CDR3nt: TGTGCCAGCAGCCGCACCGGGACAGAGAGGAACTATGGCTACACCTTC
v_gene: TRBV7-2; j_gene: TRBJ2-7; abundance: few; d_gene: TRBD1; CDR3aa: CASSLVWRTGKGEQYF; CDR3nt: TGTGCCAGCAGCTTAGTTTGGAGGACAGGGAAGGGGGAGCAGTACTTC
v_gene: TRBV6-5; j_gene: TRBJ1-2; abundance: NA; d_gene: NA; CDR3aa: CASSYSWGGEDGYTF; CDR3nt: TGTGCCAGCAGTTATAGCTGGGGGGGAGAAGATGGCTACACCTTC
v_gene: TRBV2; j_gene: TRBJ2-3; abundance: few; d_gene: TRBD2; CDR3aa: CASRAGLSTDTQYF; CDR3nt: TGTGCCAGTCGAGCGGGGCTTAGCACAGATACGCAGTATTTT
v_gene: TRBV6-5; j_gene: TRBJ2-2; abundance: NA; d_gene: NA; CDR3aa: CASSYPGHSNTGELFF; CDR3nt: TGTGCCAGCAGTTACCCAGGACACTCGAACACCGGGGAGCTGTTTTTT
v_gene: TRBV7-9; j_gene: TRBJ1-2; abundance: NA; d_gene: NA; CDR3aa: CASSLSEGYTF; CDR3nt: TGTGCCAGCAGCTTATCGGAGGGCTACACCTTC
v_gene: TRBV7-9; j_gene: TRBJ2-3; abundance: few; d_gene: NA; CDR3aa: CASSASSVLTDTQYF; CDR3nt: TGTGCCAGCAGCGCCTCTAGCGTTCTCACAGATACGCAGTATTTT
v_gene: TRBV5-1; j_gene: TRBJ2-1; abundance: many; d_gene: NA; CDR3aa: CASSFWGEYNEQFF; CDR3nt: TGCGCCAGCAGCTTCTGGGGGGAATACAATGAGCAGTTCTTC
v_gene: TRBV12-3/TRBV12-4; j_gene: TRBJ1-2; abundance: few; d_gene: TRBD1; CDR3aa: CASSARGQEYGYTF; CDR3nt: TGTGCCAGCAGCGCCAGGGGACAGGAGTACGGCTACACCTTC
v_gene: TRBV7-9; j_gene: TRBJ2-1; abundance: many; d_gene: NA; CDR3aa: CASSPGTAPGNEQFF; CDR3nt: TGTGCCAGCAGCCCAGGGACGGCCCCGGGCAATGAGCAGTTCTTC
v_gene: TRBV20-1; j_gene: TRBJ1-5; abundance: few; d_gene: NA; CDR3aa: CSGVEDSNQPQHF; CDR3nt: TGCAGTGGGGTCGAGGACAGCAATCAGCCCCAGCATTTT
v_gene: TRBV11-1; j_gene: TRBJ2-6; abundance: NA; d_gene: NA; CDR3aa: CASRPNRAGANVLTF; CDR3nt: TGTGCCAGCAGACCCAACAGGGCTGGGGCCAACGTCCTGACTTTC
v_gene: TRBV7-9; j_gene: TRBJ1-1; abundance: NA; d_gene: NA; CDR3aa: CASSLAGSNRRSTEAFF; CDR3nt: TGTGCCAGCAGCTTAGCGGGTTCGAATCGGCGCTCTACTGAAGCTTTCTTT
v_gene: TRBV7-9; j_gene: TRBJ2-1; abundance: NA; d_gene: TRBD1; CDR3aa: CASREPGTGNNEQFF; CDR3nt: TGTGCCAGCAGAGAACCCGGGACAGGGAACAATGAGCAGTTCTTC
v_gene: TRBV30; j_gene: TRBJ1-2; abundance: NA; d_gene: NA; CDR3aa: CAWSPLVRNYGYTF; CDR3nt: TGTGCCTGGAGTCCCCTCGTCAGAAACTATGGCTACACCTTC
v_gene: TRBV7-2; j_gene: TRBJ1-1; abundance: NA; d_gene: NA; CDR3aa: CASNFRDNTEAFF; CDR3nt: TGTGCCAGCAACTTCAGGGATAACACTGAAGCTTTCTTT
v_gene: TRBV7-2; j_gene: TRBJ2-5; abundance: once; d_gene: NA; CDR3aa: CASSLVGGSTGIRETQYF; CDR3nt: TGTGCCAGCAGCTTAGTAGGGGGGTCGACAGGGATCAGGGAGACCCAGTACTTC
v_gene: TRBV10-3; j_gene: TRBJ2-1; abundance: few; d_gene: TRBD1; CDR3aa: CAISSTGSSYNEQFF; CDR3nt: TGTGCCATCAGCTCGACAGGGAGCTCCTACAATGAGCAGTTCTTC
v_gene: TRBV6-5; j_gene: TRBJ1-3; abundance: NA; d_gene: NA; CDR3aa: CASSRLGRVGLGNTIYF; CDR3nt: TGTGCCAGCAGTCGGCTCGGGCGGGTAGGACTCGGAAACACCATATATTTT
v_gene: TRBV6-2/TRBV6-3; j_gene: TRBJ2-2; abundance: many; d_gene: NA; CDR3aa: CASSLQGANTGELFF; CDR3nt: TGTGCCAGCAGTTTACAGGGTGCGAACACCGGGGAGCTGTTTTTT
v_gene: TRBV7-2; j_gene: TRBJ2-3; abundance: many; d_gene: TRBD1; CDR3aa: CASSFNWGTGYIDTQYF; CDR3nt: TGTGCCAGCAGCTTCAATTGGGGGACAGGGTATATAGATACGCAGTATTTT
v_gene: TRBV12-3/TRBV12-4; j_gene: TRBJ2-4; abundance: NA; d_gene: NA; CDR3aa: CASSFREAIQYF; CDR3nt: TGTGCCAGCAGTTTCCGCGAGGCCATTCAGTACTTC
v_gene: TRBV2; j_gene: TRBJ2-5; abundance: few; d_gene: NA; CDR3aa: CASSVGPIETQYF; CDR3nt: TGTGCCAGCAGCGTCGGGCCGATAGAGACCCAGTACTTC
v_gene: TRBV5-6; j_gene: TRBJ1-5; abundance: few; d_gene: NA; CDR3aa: CASSLAPANQPQHF; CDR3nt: TGTGCCAGCAGCTTAGCCCCCGCGAATCAGCCCCAGCATTTT
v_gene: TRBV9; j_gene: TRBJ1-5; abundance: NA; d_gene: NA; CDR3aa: CASSVDGTPGDQPQHF; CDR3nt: TGTGCCAGCAGCGTAGACGGAACCCCAGGGGACCAGCCCCAGCATTTT
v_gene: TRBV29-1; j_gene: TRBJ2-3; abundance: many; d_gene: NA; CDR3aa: CSVGLATDTQYF; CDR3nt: TGCAGCGTTGGTCTAGCTACAGATACGCAGTATTTT
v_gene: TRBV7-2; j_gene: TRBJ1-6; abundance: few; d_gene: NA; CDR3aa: CASSLVPPRGRAISPLHF; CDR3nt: TGTGCCAGCAGCTTAGTCCCCCCCCGGGGTCGGGCGATTTCACCCCTCCACTTT
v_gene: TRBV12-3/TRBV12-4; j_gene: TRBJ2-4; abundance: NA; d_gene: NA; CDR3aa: CASARPSLLAKNIQYF; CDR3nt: TGTGCCAGCGCTCGGCCCAGTCTTTTAGCCAAAAACATTCAGTACTTC
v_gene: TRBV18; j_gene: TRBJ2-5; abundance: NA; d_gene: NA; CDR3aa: CASSPPGPETQYF; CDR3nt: TGTGCCAGCTCACCCCCGGGTCCAGAGACCCAGTACTTC
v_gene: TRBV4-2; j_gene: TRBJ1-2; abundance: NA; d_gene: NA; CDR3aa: CASSQVGAGPAGNTF; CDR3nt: TGTGCCAGCAGCCAAGTTGGGGCCGGACCTGCCGGGAACACCTTC
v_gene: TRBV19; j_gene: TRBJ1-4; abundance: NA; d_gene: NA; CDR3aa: CASNRLVGPAGTNEKLFF; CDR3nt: TGTGCCAGTAACCGCCTCGTCGGCCCCGCGGGGACTAATGAAAAACTGTTTTTT